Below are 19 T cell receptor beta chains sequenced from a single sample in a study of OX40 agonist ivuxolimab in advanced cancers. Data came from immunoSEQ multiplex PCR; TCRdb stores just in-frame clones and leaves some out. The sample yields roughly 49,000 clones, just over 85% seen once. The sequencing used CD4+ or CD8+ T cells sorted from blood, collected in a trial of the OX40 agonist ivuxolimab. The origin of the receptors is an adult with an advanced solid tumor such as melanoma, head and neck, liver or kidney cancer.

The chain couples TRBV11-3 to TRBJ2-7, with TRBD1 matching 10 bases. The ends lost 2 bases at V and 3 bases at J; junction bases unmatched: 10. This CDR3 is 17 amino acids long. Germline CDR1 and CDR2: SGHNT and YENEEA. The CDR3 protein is CASSLLTGGAGGYEQYF. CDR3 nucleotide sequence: TGTGCCAGCAGCTTATTGACAGGGGGCGCGGGTGGCTACGAGCAGTACTTC.

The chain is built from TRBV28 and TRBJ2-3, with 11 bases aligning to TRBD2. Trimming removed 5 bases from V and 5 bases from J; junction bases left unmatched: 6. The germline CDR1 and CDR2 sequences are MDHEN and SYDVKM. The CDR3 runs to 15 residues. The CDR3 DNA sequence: TGTGCCAGCAGTCGACTAGCGGGAAGCCAAGATACGCAGTATTTT. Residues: CASSRLAGSQDTQYF.

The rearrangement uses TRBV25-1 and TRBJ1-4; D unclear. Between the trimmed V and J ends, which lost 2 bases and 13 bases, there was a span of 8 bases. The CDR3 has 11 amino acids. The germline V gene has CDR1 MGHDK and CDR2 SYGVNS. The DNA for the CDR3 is TGTGCCAGCAGTGAAAAGGGTCGACTGTTTTTT. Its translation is CASSEKGRLFF.

CDR3 in amino acids: CASGPRIPGQGAGETQYF. The CDR3 DNA is TGTGCTAGTGGCCCCAGAATCCCGGGACAGGGGGCAGGAGAGACCCAGTACTTC. This chain links TRBV12-5 with TRBJ2-5, with 12 bases aligning to TRBD1. CDR1 and CDR2 (germline): LGHNT, FRNRAP. V gave up 6 bases and J gave up 4 bases; unmatched junction bases: 15. The CDR3 has 18 residues. The whole variable domain, remainder taken from reference TRBV12-5 and TRBJ2-5, is DARVTQTPRHKVTEMGQEVTMRCQPILGHNTVFWYRQTMMQGLELLAYFRNRAPLDDSGMPKDRFSAEMPDATLATLKIQPSEPRDSAVYFCASGPRIPGQGAGETQYFGPGTRLLVL.

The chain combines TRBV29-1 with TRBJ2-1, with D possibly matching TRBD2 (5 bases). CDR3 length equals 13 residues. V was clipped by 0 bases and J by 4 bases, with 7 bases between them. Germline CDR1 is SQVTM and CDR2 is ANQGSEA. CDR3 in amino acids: CSVEERRYNEQFF. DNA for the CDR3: TGCAGCGTTGAAGAGCGGAGGTACAATGAGCAGTTCTTC.

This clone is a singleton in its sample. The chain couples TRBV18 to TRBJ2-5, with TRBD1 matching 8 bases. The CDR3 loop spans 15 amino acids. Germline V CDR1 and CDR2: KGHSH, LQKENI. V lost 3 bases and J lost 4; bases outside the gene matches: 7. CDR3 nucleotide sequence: TGTGCCAGCTCACCGGACAGGGTGGTTGGAGAGACCCAGTACTTC. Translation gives CASSPDRVVGETQYF. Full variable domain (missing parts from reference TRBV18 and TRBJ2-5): NAGVMQNPRHLVRRRGQEARLRCSPMKGHSHVYWYRQLPEEGLKFMVYLQKENIIDESGMPKERFSAEFPKEGPSILRIQQVVRGDSAAYFCASSPDRVVGETQYFGPGTRLLVL.

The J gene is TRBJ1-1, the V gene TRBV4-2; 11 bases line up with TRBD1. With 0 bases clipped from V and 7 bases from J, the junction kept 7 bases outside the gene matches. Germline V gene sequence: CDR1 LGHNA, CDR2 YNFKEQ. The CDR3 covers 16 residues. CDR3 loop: CASSQDPDRGLGEAFF. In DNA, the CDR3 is TGTGCCAGCAGCCAAGATCCGGACAGGGGGCTGGGTGAAGCTTTCTTT.

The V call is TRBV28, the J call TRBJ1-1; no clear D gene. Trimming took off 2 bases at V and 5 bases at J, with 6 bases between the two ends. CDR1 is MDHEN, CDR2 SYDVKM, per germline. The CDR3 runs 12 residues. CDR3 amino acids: CASSLSGTEAFF. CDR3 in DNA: TGTGCCAGCAGTTTAAGTGGGACTGAAGCTTTCTTT.

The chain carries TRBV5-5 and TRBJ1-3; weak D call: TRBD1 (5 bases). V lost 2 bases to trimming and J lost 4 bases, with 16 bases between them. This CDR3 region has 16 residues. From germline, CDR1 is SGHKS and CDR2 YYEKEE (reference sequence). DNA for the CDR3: TGTGCCAGCAGCTTCCAAGGGGCCACTGGAGGAAACACCATATATTTT. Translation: CASSFQGATGGNTIYF. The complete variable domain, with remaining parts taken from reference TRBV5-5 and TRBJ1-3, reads DAGVTQSPTHLIKTRGQQVTLRCSPISGHKSVSWYQQVLGQGPQFIFQYYEKEERGRGNFPDRFSARQFPNYSSELNVNALLLGDSALYLCASSFQGATGGNTIYFGEGSWLTVV.

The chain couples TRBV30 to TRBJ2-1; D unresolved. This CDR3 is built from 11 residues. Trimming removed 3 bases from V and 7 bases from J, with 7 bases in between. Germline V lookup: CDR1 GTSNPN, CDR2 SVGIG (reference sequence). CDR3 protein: CAWRVANEQFF. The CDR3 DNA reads TGTGCCTGGAGGGTTGCTAATGAGCAGTTCTTC.

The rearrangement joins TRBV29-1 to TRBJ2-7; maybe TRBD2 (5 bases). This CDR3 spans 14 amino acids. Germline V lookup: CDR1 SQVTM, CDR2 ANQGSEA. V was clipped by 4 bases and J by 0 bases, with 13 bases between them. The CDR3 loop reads CSVVFAGDSYEQYF. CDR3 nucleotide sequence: TGCAGCGTTGTGTTTGCGGGTGACTCCTACGAGCAGTACTTC.

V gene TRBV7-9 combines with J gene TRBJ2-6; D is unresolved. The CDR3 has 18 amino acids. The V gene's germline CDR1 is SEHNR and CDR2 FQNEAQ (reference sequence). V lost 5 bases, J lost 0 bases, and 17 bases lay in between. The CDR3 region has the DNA TGTGCCAGCAGCCCCTCCCTGGATAGCAGCTCTGGGGCCAACGTCCTGACTTTC. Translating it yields CASSPSLDSSSGANVLTF.

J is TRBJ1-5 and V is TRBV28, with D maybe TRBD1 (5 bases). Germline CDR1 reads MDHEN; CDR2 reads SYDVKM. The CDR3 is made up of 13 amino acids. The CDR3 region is CAGAGGSTQPQHF. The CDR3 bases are TGTGCTGGCGCGGGGGGTAGTACTCAGCCCCAGCATTTT.

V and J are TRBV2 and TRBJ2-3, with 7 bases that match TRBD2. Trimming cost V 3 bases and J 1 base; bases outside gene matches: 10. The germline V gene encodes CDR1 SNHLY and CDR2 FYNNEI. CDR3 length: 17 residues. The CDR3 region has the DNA TGTGCCAGCAGTGACCCGGGGCAAGCGGGGCGCACAGATACGCAGTATTTT. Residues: CASSDPGQAGRTDTQYF.

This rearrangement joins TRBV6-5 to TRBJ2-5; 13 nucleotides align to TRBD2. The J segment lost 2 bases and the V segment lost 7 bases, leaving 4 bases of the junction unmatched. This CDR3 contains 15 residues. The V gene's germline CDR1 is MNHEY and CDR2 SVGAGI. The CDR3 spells CASTPGLAGQETQYF. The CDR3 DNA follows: TGTGCCAGCACTCCGGGACTAGCGGGACAAGAGACCCAGTACTTC.

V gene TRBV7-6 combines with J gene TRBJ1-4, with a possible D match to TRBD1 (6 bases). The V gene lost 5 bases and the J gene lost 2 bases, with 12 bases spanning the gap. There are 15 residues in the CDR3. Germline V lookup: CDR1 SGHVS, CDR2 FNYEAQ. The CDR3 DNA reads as TGTGCCAGCAGCCCGAACAGGGCTACTAATGAAAAACTGTTTTTT. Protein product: CASSPNRATNEKLFF.

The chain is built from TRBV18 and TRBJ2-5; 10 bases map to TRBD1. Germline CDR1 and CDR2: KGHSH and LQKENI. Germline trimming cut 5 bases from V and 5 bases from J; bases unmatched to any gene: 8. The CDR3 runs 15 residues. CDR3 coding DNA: TGTGCCAGCTCAATACGACAGGGGGCCGGGGAGACCCAGTACTTC. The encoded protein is CASSIRQGAGETQYF.

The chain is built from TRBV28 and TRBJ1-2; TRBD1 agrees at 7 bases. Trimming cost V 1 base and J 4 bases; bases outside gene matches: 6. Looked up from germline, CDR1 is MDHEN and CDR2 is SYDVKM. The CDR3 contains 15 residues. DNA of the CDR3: TGTGCCAGCAGTTTATCACAGGGGACATCCTATGGCTACACCTTC. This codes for CASSLSQGTSYGYTF.

This CDR3 is CASAMSRGNHYGYTF. CDR3 bases: TGTGCCAGCGCGATGTCCCGGGGTAACCACTATGGCTACACCTTC. The chain links TRBV28 to TRBJ1-2; D not resolved. The germline V gene has CDR1 MDHEN and CDR2 SYDVKM. This CDR3 has 15 amino acids. The V and J ends lost 8 bases and 3 bases respectively, with 19 bases between them.